The 11 T cell receptor beta chains below all came from one sample that was sequenced in a study of blood T cells in healthy people across ages. Next came a second PCR, run for about 6 to 12 cycles, which used a sample-barcoded 5' primer along with a J-beta primer mix. TCRdb analysed the 5' RACE reads with MiXCR anew, one entry per CDR3 protein. The data hold almost 300,000 distinct CDR3 sequences, with roughly a quarter observed a single time. The sequencing sample was made of blood. The receptors derive from an older woman in good health.

The V call is TRBV5-1, the J call TRBJ2-3, with a tentative D call TRBD2 (5 bases). The V end lost 2 bases, the J end lost 4 bases, and 8 bases lay between the germline ends. This CDR3 spans 13 amino acids. Germline V gene sequence: CDR1 SGHRS, CDR2 YFSETQ. DNA for the CDR3: TGCGCCAGCAGCTTAAGGCGGGCAGATACGCAGTATTTT. Protein product: CASSLRRADTQYF.

This clonotype was seen more than once but under ten times. The chain uses TRBV7-2 and TRBJ1-4; D might be TRBD1 (5 bases). This CDR3 has 15 residues. Deletions cut 4 bases from V and 7 bases from J, with 16 bases between. CDR1 is SGHTA, CDR2 FQGNSA, per germline. The CDR3 loop is CASSSVPGRGEKLFF. The CDR3 DNA sequence: TGTGCCAGCAGCTCCGTTCCAGGGAGAGGTGAAAAACTGTTTTTT.

This clonotype has a count of ten or more. The chain is built from TRBV11-2 and TRBJ1-4; TRBD1 might be the D (6 bases). Trimming cost V 3 bases and J 3 bases, with 14 bases left between them. Germline V gene sequence: CDR1 SGHAT, CDR2 FQNNGV. There are 16 residues in the CDR3. DNA of the CDR3: TGTGCCAGCAGCTTTTCCCCGGGACACGCTAATGAAAAACTGTTTTTT. This codes for CASSFSPGHANEKLFF.

This clonotype was observed a handful of times. This chain uses TRBV24-1 with TRBJ2-1; 10 nucleotides line up with TRBD1. Germline-derived CDR1 and CDR2 are KGHDR and SFDVKD. Trimming cost V 6 bases and J 8 bases; bases outside gene matches: 24. The CDR3 spans 20 residues. This chain's CDR3 is CATSHPGQGFGSGYRDEQFF. CDR3 DNA sequence: TGTGCCACCAGTCACCCGGGACAGGGGTTTGGTAGCGGTTATCGGGATGAGCAGTTCTTC.

J is TRBJ1-1 and V is TRBV5-1; D gene unclear. The CDR3 extends over 13 amino acids. The V end was cut by 3 bases, the J end by 7 bases, with 13 bases between. The germline CDR1 and CDR2 sequences are SGHRS and YFSETQ. This CDR3 is CASSYTDGVEAFF. CDR3 DNA sequence: TGCGCCAGCAGCTATACAGATGGGGTTGAAGCTTTCTTT.

Ten or more counts support this clonotype. The V gene is TRBV28, the J gene TRBJ1-4, with 10 bases lining up with TRBD1. The CDR3 spans 13 residues. After removal of 8 bases from V and 9 bases from J, the junction contained 6 bases not matched to a gene. Germline V gene lookup returns CDR1 MDHEN and CDR2 SYDVKM. Written as DNA, the CDR3 is TGTGCCAGCTCTCGGGACAGGGGTAAAAAACTGTTTTTT. Translated: CASSRDRGKKLFF.

The chain recombines TRBV13 with TRBJ2-2; 11 bases agree with TRBD2. CDR3 length: 17 amino acids. Germline lookup yields CDR1 PRHDT and CDR2 FYEKMQ (reference sequence). Unmatched junction bases numbered 10, after V lost 5 bases and J lost 5 bases. The CDR3 DNA follows: TGTGCCAGCAGCCTTCGTCGGCTAGCGGGAGGAACCGGGGAGCTGTTTTTT. Amino acids: CASSLRRLAGGTGELFF.

This clonotype was found a few times. V and J are TRBV20-1 and TRBJ2-5, with 8 nucleotides matching TRBD2. Germline CDR1 DFQATT, CDR2 SNEGSKA (reference sequence). CDR3 length: 16 amino acids. Trimming cost V 5 bases and J 4 bases; bases outside gene matches: 15. CDR3 DNA: TGCAGTGCTCTAGTTGGCCCAGCGGGAGTAGGAGAGACCCAGTACTTC. This sequence encodes CSALVGPAGVGETQYF.

The chain combines TRBV5-1 with TRBJ2-7; 8 nucleotides line up with TRBD2. The CDR3 consists of 17 residues. The germline gives CDR1 SGHRS, CDR2 YFSETQ. Losses at the gene ends were 4 bases for V and 0 bases for J; bases not matched to a gene: 12. The CDR3 region is CASSPTGGREDSYEQYF. CDR3 DNA sequence: TGCGCCAGCAGCCCAACCGGGGGGCGGGAGGACTCCTACGAGCAGTACTTC.

V is TRBV7-3 and J is TRBJ2-5; 7 bases match TRBD2. From germline, CDR1 is SGHTA and CDR2 FQGTGA. The V segment lost 2 bases and the J segment 5 bases; nucleotides outside the gene matches: 8. CDR3 length: 15 residues. The CDR3 coding sequence is TGTGCCAGCAGCTTACTGGCGGGAGATCGTGAGACCCAGTACTTC. This gives the protein CASSLLAGDRETQYF.

V usage is TRBV5-1 and J usage is TRBJ2-1; D is ambiguous. Germline lookup yields CDR1 SGHRS and CDR2 YFSETQ. V dropped 4 bases and J dropped 6 bases, with 14 bases sitting between them. The CDR3 consists of 14 residues. The CDR3 region is CASSGLTAVNEQFF. The CDR3 DNA is TGCGCCAGCAGCGGTCTCACTGCAGTCAATGAGCAGTTCTTC.